What follows are 2 T cell receptor beta chains derived from one specimen sequenced in a study of shared clonotypes between healthy human individuals (dated by TCRdb to 2018 to 2020). The method was the immunoSEQ multiplex PCR assay. The table comes from immuneACCESS by way of TCRdb, which keeps in-frame sequences with V and J called. Part of the clones is missing from these tables; in studies checked, under half for an unresolved V gene and the rest for unknown reasons. The sample includes 2,500,000 or so clones, with more than 85% observed a single time. Together, the top ten hold 0.35% to 0.45% of the sample. Sample: naive CD4+ T cells from PBMCs. The cell subset or site tag for this specimen amounts to: CD45RA+ positively selected. All receptors derive from a man between 18 and 35 years old in good health. Some clones in this sample may be carry-over from other donors' samples.

Points on this clone: The same CDR3 is also encoded by other DNA sequences in this sample. The chain recombines TRBV6-5 with TRBJ1-5; TRBD1 matches 8 bases. This CDR3 has 15 residues. Germline-derived CDR1 and CDR2 are MNHEY and SVGAGI. With V trimmed by 4 bases and J by 1 base, 3 bases remained unmatched. Written as DNA, the CDR3 is TGTGCCAGCAGTTTGAACAGGGGGAGCAATCAGCCCCAGCATTTT. This codes for CASSLNRGSNQPQHF.

This chain uses TRBV5-6 with TRBJ1-2; the D gene is possibly TRBD1 (6 bases). Trimming stripped 1 base from V and 2 bases from J, with 15 bases between. Germline V lookup: CDR1 SGHDT, CDR2 YYEEEE. The CDR3 is 16 residues long. In DNA form, the CDR3 reads TGTGCCAGCAGCTTGTTTAGGACAGAGATAAACTATGGCTACACCTTC. It yields the protein CASSLFRTEINYGYTF.